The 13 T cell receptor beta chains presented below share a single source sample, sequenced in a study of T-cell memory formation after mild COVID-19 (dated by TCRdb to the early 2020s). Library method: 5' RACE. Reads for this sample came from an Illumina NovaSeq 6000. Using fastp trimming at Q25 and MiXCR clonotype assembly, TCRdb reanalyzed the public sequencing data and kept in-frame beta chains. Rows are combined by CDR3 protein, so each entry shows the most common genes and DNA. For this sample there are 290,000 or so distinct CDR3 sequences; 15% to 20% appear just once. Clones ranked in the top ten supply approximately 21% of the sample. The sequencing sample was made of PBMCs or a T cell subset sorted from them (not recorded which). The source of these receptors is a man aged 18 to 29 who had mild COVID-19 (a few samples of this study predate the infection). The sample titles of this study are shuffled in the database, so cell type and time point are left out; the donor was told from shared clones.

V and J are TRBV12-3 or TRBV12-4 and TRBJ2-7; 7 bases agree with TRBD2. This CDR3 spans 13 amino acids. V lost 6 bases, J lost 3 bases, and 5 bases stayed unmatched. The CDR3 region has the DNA TGTGCCAGCAGCCCCTCTAGCGGCTACGAGCAGTACGTC. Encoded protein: CASSPSSGYEQYV.

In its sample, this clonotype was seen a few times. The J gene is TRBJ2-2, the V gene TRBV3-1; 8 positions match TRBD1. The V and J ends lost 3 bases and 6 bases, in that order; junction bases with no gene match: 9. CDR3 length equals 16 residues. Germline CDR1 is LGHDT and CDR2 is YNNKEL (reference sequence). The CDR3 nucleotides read TGTGCCAGCAGCCAGGGTCTCAGGGGGCTAGCCGGGGAGCTGTTTTTT. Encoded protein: CASSQGLRGLAGELFF. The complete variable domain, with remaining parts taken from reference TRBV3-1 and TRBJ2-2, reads DTAVSQTPKYLVTQMGNDKSIKCEQNLGHDTMYWYKQDSKKFLKIMFSYNNKELIINETVPNRFSPKSPDKAHLNLHINSLELGDSAVYFCASSQGLRGLAGELFFGEGSRLTVL.

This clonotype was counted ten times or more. The CDR3 DNA reads TGTGCCAGCAGCCAAGACCCCCCCCCAGGGCTCCATACGCAGTATTTT. Translating gives CASSQDPPPGLHTQYF. This chain connects TRBV7-2 to TRBJ2-3, with D perhaps TRBD1 (5 bases). The V end was cut by 5 bases, the J end by 7 bases, with 22 bases between. Germline loops: CDR1 SGHTA, CDR2 FQGNSA. The CDR3 extends over 16 amino acids.

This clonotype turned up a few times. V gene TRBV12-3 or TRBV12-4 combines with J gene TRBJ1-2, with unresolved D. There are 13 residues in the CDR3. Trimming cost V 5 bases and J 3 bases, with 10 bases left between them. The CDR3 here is CASSPNPDYGYTF. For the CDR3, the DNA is TGTGCCAGCAGTCCGAACCCCGACTATGGCTACACCTTC.

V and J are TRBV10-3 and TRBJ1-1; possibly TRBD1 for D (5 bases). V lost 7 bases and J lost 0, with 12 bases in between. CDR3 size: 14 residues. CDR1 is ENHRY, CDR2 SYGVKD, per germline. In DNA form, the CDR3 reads TGTGCCATCACCCAGGCAGGGATGAACACTGAAGCTTTCTTT. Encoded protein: CAITQAGMNTEAFF.

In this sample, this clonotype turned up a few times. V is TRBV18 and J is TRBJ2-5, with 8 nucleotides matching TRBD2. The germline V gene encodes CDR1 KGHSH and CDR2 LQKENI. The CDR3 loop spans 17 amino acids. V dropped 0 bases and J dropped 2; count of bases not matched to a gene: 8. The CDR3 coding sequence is TGTGCCAGCTCACCACCGTTCCAGCGGGGGCCGCAAGAGACCCAGTACTTC. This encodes CASSPPFQRGPQETQYF.

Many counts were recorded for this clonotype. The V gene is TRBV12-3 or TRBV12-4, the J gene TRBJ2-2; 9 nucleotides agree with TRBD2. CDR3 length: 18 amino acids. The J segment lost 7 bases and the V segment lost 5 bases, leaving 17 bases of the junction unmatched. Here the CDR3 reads CASSAATLRGGLGGELFF. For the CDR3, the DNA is TGTGCCAGCAGTGCCGCGACTTTGCGGGGGGGCCTCGGCGGGGAGCTGTTTTTT.

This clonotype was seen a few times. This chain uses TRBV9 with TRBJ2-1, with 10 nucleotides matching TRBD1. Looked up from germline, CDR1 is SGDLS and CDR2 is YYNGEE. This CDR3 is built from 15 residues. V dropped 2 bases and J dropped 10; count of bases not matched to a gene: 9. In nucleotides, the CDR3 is TGTGCCAGCAGCGTCCGGGACAGGGGAGTACCCGAGCAGTTCTTC. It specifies CASSVRDRGVPEQFF.

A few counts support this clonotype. CDR3 sequence: CSGGQMNTEAFF. The CDR3 DNA is TGCAGCGGGGGACAGATGAACACTGAAGCTTTCTTT. The chain uses TRBV29-1 and TRBJ1-1; TRBD1 aligns across 7 bases. J gave up 0 bases and V 7 bases, and 2 bases lay outside the gene matches. The V gene's germline CDR1 is SQVTM and CDR2 ANQGSEA. CDR3 length equals 12 residues.

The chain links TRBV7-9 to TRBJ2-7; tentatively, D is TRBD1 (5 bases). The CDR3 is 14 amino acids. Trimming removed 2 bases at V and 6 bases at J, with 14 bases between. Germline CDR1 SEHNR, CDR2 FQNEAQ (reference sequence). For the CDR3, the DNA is TGTGCCAGCAGCTTAAGTCAGGGTCAGGGCGAGCAGTACTTC. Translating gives CASSLSQGQGEQYF.

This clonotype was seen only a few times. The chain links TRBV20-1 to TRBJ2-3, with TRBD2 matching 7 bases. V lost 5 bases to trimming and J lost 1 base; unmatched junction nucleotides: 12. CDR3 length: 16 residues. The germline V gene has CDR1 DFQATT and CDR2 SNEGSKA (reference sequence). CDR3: CSAPRSAGVGTDTQYF. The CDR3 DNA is TGCAGTGCTCCCCGCTCGGCGGGGGTAGGCACAGATACGCAGTATTTT.

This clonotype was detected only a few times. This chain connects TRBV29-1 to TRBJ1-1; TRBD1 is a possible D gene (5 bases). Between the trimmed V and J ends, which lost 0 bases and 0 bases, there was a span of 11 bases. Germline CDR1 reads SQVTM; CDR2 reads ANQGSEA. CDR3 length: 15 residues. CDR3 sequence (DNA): TGCAGCGTTGAAGATCTTCCAGGGCTGAACACTGAAGCTTTCTTT. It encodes CSVEDLPGLNTEAFF.

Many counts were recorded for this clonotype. The CDR3 coding sequence is TGTGCCAGCAGCTTTCAGGGGTCTCCAAACATTCAGTACTTC. This gives the protein CASSFQGSPNIQYF. The chain employs TRBV7-9 and TRBJ2-4; TRBD1 might be the D (6 bases). The V end was cut by 3 bases, the J end by 6 bases, with 12 bases between. This CDR3 contains 14 residues. Germline-derived CDR1 and CDR2 are SEHNR and FQNEAQ (reference sequence).